What follows are 8 T cell receptor beta chains derived from one specimen sequenced in a study of OX40 agonist ivuxolimab in advanced cancers. The table came from immunoSEQ multiplex PCR; TCRdb's copy has only in-frame clones and leaves some out. The table lists about 48,000 clones, approximately 84% of them singletons. The sequences come from CD4+ or CD8+ T cells sorted from blood, collected in a trial of the OX40 agonist ivuxolimab. The origin of the receptors is an adult with an advanced solid tumor such as melanoma, head and neck, liver or kidney cancer.

The CDR3 spells CASSQLPAQGELFF. The DNA of the CDR3 is TGTGCCAGCAGCCAATTGCCAGCTCAGGGGGAGCTGTTTTTT. The rearrangement uses TRBV14 and TRBJ2-2; D remains unclear. This CDR3 has 14 residues. CDR1 is SGHDN, CDR2 FVKESK, per germline. The ends were cut back, 2 bases at V and 8 bases at J, with 12 bases in the middle.

The V and J genes are TRBV15 and TRBJ2-1, with TRBD2 matching over 7 bases. The CDR3 sequence is 16 residues long. Germline values: CDR1 LNHNV, CDR2 YYDKDF (reference sequence). The V segment lost 1 base and the J segment 5 bases; nucleotides outside the gene matches: 8. CDR3 DNA sequence: TGTGCCACCAGCAGAGGGGGGGGACTAAACAACAATGAGCAGTTCTTC. Translation gives CATSRGGGLNNNEQFF.

This rearrangement joins TRBV7-9 to TRBJ2-1; tentatively, D is TRBD2 (7 bases). The germline V gene encodes CDR1 SEHNR and CDR2 FQNEAQ (reference sequence). Deletions cut 5 bases from V and 0 bases from J, with 14 bases between. The CDR3 spans 16 residues. The CDR3 DNA follows: TGTGCCAGCAGCCCGGGGGGCGGCAGCTCCTACAATGAGCAGTTCTTC. Translation: CASSPGGGSSYNEQFF.

The chain joins TRBV4-2 to TRBJ1-2; a weak D match, TRBD1 (6 bases). Trimming left V 2 bases short and J 6 bases short, with 16 bases between. The germline gives CDR1 LGHNA, CDR2 YNFKEQ. The CDR3 length is 15 residues. The CDR3 DNA reads as TGTGCCAGCAGCCAAAAAAAAGGACAGCCGAATGGCTACACCTTC. As protein: CASSQKKGQPNGYTF.

The rearrangement joins TRBV5-4 to TRBJ2-7; TRBD1 aligns across 8 bases. V shed 3 bases, J shed 4 bases, and the junction held 6 bases outside the gene matches. CDR3 length: 14 residues. The germline V gene has CDR1 SGHNT and CDR2 YYREEE (reference sequence). CDR3 in DNA: TGTGCCAGCAGCTCAGGGGGCGCGGGGTACGAGCAGTACTTC. Translated: CASSSGGAGYEQYF.

V gene TRBV7-2 combines with J gene TRBJ1-5; D gene unclear. Looked up from germline, CDR1 is SGHTA and CDR2 is FQGNSA. V was cut by 1 base and J by 1 base, with 8 bases left in between. The CDR3 extends over 15 amino acids. The CDR3 loop is CASSLVGTSNQPQHF. CDR3 nucleotides: TGTGCCAGCAGCTTAGTAGGCACCAGCAATCAGCCCCAGCATTTT.

This clone was detected a few times. The junction differs from germline at one of its ends, possibly a read error. V usage is TRBV6-1 and J usage is TRBJ2-7; D could derive from TRBD1 or TRBD2 (7 bases each). This CDR3 spans 15 amino acids. Germline V gene data show CDR1 as MNHNS and CDR2 as SASEGT. The CDR3 loop reads CASSQGTQTGRVQHF. CDR3 bases: TGTGCCAGCAGTCAGGGGACCCAGACAGGGAGGGTTCAGCACTTC.

The genes are TRBV27 and TRBJ2-1; 11 bases align to TRBD2. Trimming removed 4 bases from V and 6 bases from J; junction bases left unmatched: 8. The CDR3 runs to 16 residues. CDR1 and CDR2 from the germline V gene are MNHEY and SMNVEV (reference sequence). For the CDR3, the DNA is TGTGCCAGCAGTTCACTAGCGGGAGCTAGGGTCAATGAGCAGTTCTTC. Translation: CASSSLAGARVNEQFF.